A single T cell receptor (beta chain) is shown here with its context. Its target is unknown. CDR1 is WNHNN, CDR2 SYGVQD, per germline (reference sequence). The CDR3 has 12 residues. Trimming took 5 bases from V and 0 from J, leaving 5 bases between them. This specimen belongs to a study of shared clonotypes between healthy human individuals. Study-wide findings and caveats: Clonotypes shared by all four donors outscored non-shared clonotypes in generation probability. It was observed that roughly 5% of naive CD4 clonotypes were shared across several donors.

DNA at around 190 ng, tens of thousands of T cell genomes, went into sorted-subset replicate PCRs. Data came from immunoSEQ multiplex PCR; TCRdb stores just in-frame clones and leaves some out. Altogether around 550,000 clones are present, 90% to 96% being singletons, with the ten largest covering under 0.06%. The authors divided CD4+ cells into CD45RA+ naive and CD45RA-negative memory subsets. The specimen was naive CD4+ T cells sorted from blood. Subset denoted: CD45RA+ positively selected. The J gene is TRBJ2-7, the V gene TRBV10-1, with D uncertain. The receptor was derived from a woman younger than 45 in good health. The CDR3 reads CASSRDSYEQYF. The CDR3 nucleotides are TGCGCCAGCAGTAGGGACTCCTACGAGCAGTACTTC.